Each of the 19 T cell receptor beta chains below was sequenced from the same sample in a study of response to subunit inactivated influenza vaccine (dated by TCRdb to 2016 to 2019). Receptor amplification or capture employed RT-PCR. The run used an Illumina HiSeq 2500. TCRdb trimmed the raw reads at Q25, called clones with MiXCR and kept productive beta chains. When rows share a CDR3 protein, they turn into one entry using the most common DNA and genes. The sample yields under 850,000 distinct CDR3 sequences; approximately 18% were counted once. The ten largest account for roughly 10% of the sample. This specimen was PBMCs from blood, taken around 5 days after vaccination. Source of these receptors: a man aged 45-60 years who received an inactivated influenza vaccine. Donor details come from another sample of the same person, matched by shared clones.

This clonotype was recorded a few times. This chain links TRBV18 with TRBJ2-1, with TRBD1 as a possible D gene (6 bases). Germline CDR1 KGHSH, CDR2 LQKENI. Trimming took 3 bases from V and 5 from J, leaving 14 bases between them. The CDR3 length is 15 residues. The CDR3 DNA reads as TGTGCCAGCTCACCCCAGGGGACCGGGAACAATGAGCAGTTCTTC. Protein sequence: CASSPQGTGNNEQFF.

This clonotype was counted a single time. No conserved phenylalanine or tryptophan ends this CDR3, so it is likely a read error. The genes are TRBV2 and TRBJ1-1; D ambiguous. Trimming removed 6 bases at V and 0 bases at J, with 8 bases between. This CDR3 has 13 amino acids. Germline V lookup: CDR1 SNHLY, CDR2 FYNNEI. The CDR3, as DNA: TGTGCCAGCAGAGCGGAGCTGAACACTGAAGCTTTCTCT. The encoded protein is CASRAELNTEAFS.

Turning to this clonotype: Mismatch with germline at one junction end may stem from a read error. The chain couples TRBV5-1 to TRBJ2-1; D remains ambiguous. The CDR3 consists of 13 residues. CDR1 and CDR2 (germline): SGHRS, YFSETQ. This CDR3 is CASSLAAEGEEFF. CDR3 in DNA: TGCGCCAGCAGCTTGGCGGCAGAAGGTGAGGAGTTCTTC.

This clonotype came up many times. The CDR3 spells CASNPGGRGTEAFF. The CDR3 DNA sequence: TGTGCCAGCAACCCTGGGGGGCGGGGCACTGAAGCTTTCTTT. The rearrangement links TRBV12-3 or TRBV12-4 to TRBJ1-1, with a weak D call TRBD1 (6 bases). The CDR3 spans 14 residues. Trimming shortened V by 7 bases and J by 4 bases, and 16 bases separated the two germline ends.

In DNA form, the CDR3 reads TGTGCCACCAGCAGAGATCTACTAGCCGTTGAGACCCAGTACTTC. Its protein is CATSRDLLAVETQYF. The chain carries TRBV15 and TRBJ2-5, with D possibly TRBD2 on 6 matching bases. Per germline, CDR1 LNHNV and CDR2 YYDKDF (reference sequence). The V and J ends lost 0 bases and 5 bases respectively, with 13 bases between them. The CDR3 contains 15 residues.

The chain couples TRBV12-3 or TRBV12-4 to TRBJ2-7; the D gene is possibly TRBD1 (7 bases). The CDR3 consists of 13 residues. V shed 6 bases and J shed 4 bases, with 13 bases lying between them. CDR3 loop: CASRPTGRYEQYF. In DNA form, the CDR3 reads TGTGCCAGCAGACCGACAGGGAGGTACGAGCAGTACTTC.

This clonotype was counted ten times or more. The chain is built from TRBV5-1 and TRBJ1-1; D uncertain. Germline assignment: CDR1 SGHRS and CDR2 YFSETQ. This CDR3 comprises 13 residues. V lost 2 bases and J lost 4, with 9 bases in between. The CDR3, as DNA: TGCGCCAGCAGCTTACCAGGCAGCACTGAAGCTTTCTTT. Translated, it gives CASSLPGSTEAFF.

This clonotype has ten or more counts. The chain uses TRBV10-3 and TRBJ1-1; 7 positions agree with TRBD1. The CDR3 totals 13 residues. Germline trimming cut 6 bases from V and 1 base from J; bases unmatched to any gene: 2. Germline-derived CDR1 and CDR2 are ENHRY and SYGVKD. The CDR3 region is CAIRGQPNTEAFF. CDR3 in DNA: TGTGCCATCAGGGGACAGCCGAACACTGAAGCTTTCTTT.

CDR3 region: CASNQGQGHIWEQYF. Written as DNA, the CDR3 is TGTGCCAGCAACCAAGGACAGGGCCACATTTGGGAGCAGTACTTC. The chain is built from TRBV2 and TRBJ2-7; 8 nucleotides line up with TRBD1. The CDR3 consists of 15 residues. From germline, CDR1 is SNHLY and CDR2 FYNNEI. J lost 7 bases, V lost 7 bases, and 15 bases had no gene match.

There are a few counts of this clonotype. This chain uses TRBV12-3 or TRBV12-4 with TRBJ1-1; D is unclear. CDR3 length equals 14 residues. V dropped 5 bases and J dropped 1 base, with 11 bases sitting between them. CDR3 region: CASSPAGRNTEAFF. The CDR3 DNA reads TGTGCCAGCAGTCCCGCAGGCCGGAACACTGAAGCTTTCTTT.

The chain employs TRBV2 and TRBJ2-1; TRBD2 agrees at 15 bases. V trimming: 7 bases; J trimming: 3 bases; junction bases outside the gene matches: 7. The CDR3 consists of 17 residues. Per the germline V gene, CDR1 is SNHLY and CDR2 is FYNNEI. The CDR3: CASTKGTSGRFYNEQFF. For the CDR3, the DNA is TGTGCCAGCACCAAAGGGACTAGCGGGAGGTTCTACAATGAGCAGTTCTTC.

This clonotype was seen ten or more times. The gene calls are TRBV20-1 and TRBJ1-1, with 7 nucleotides matching TRBD1. Looked up from germline, CDR1 is DFQATT and CDR2 is SNEGSKA (reference sequence). This CDR3 is 14 amino acids long. V shed 6 bases and J 2 bases; nucleotides not matched to a gene: 9. The CDR3 DNA reads TGCAGTGCCCCCCCCCGGGACAGAAACACTGAAGCTTTCTTT. Translated, it gives CSAPPRDRNTEAFF.

This chain connects TRBV20-1 to TRBJ2-1; D is possibly TRBD1 or TRBD2 (7 bases each). Per germline, CDR1 DFQATT and CDR2 SNEGSKA (reference sequence). This CDR3 contains 15 residues. V lost 3 bases and J lost 4, with 16 bases in between. The CDR3 coding sequence is TGCAGTGCTAGGGGAGGGACAGTGGGGTACAATGAGCAGTTCTTC. Translated, it gives CSARGGTVGYNEQFF.

This clonotype occurred a few times. V usage is TRBV2 and J usage is TRBJ2-4; possible D gene TRBD1, 5 bases. V was clipped by 0 bases and J by 16 bases, with 16 bases between them. The CDR3 is made up of 13 amino acids. Germline assignment: CDR1 SNHLY and CDR2 FYNNEI. Written as DNA, the CDR3 is TGTGCCAGCAGTGAAGCAGGTTCACTGCAGGGTTACTTC. It specifies CASSEAGSLQGYF.

This chain connects TRBV27 to TRBJ2-7; TRBD1 matches at 10 bases. Per germline, CDR1 MNHEY and CDR2 SMNVEV (reference sequence). With 5 bases clipped from V and 2 bases from J, the junction kept 6 bases outside the gene matches. This CDR3 region has 15 residues. Here the CDR3 reads CASSTRDRGTYEQYF. As DNA, the CDR3 is TGTGCCAGCAGTACCCGGGACAGGGGCACCTACGAGCAGTACTTC.

This chain joins TRBV28 and TRBJ2-1; D unresolved. CDR1 is MDHEN and CDR2 is SYDVKM in the germline V gene. Trimming removed 5 bases at V and 0 bases at J, with 11 bases between. The CDR3 is made up of 15 amino acids. The CDR3 protein is CASSLRVSSYNEQFF. CDR3 bases: TGTGCCAGCAGTCTTCGGGTTAGCTCCTACAATGAGCAGTTCTTC.

V and J are TRBV7-9 and TRBJ2-1; D is unclear. Trimming removed 5 bases from V and 5 bases from J, with 19 bases in between. The V gene's germline CDR1 is SEHNR and CDR2 FQNEAQ (reference sequence). The CDR3 length is 16 residues. CDR3 sequence reads: CASSGLDSNLHNEQFF. In DNA form, the CDR3 reads TGTGCCAGCAGCGGTTTGGATTCGAACCTTCACAATGAGCAGTTCTTC.

The rearrangement uses TRBV6-1 and TRBJ2-7; no clear D gene. V dropped 11 bases and J dropped 1 base, with 18 bases sitting between them. In germline, CDR1 is MNHNS, CDR2 SASEGT. This CDR3 contains 14 residues. The DNA of the CDR3 is TGTGCCCGCAAAAGGGCCGCTATATCCTACGAGCAGTACTTC. Amino acids: CARKRAAISYEQYF.

The CDR3 region has the DNA TGTGCCAGCAGCTTAGGGTCGGGACAGGGCAGCGATGAGCAGTTCTTC. Translation: CASSLGSGQGSDEQFF. The rearrangement joins TRBV7-9 to TRBJ2-1, with 9 bases that match TRBD1. The CDR3 covers 16 residues. Per germline, CDR1 SEHNR and CDR2 FQNEAQ (reference sequence). V shed 1 base, J shed 8 bases, and the junction held 9 bases outside the gene matches.